This TCR beta chain was sequenced for a study of blood T cells in healthy people across ages. Findings of the study overall: Diversity estimated from one million T cells was considered an underestimate.

A sample-barcoded 5' primer and a J-beta primer mix were used in a second PCR of roughly 7 to 12 cycles. TCRdb analysed the 5' RACE reads with MiXCR anew, one entry per CDR3 protein. Among 850,000 to 1,100,000 distinct CDR3 sequences listed, about two fifths were seen once. Comment on this clonotype: Its target is unknown.

V dropped 2 bases and J dropped 7 bases, with 11 bases sitting between them. Germline V gene data show CDR1 as KGHSH and CDR2 as LQKENI. This CDR3 is 13 amino acids long. The sequence came from a man aged 18 to 30 in good health. The sample comprised blood. This chain uses TRBV18 with TRBJ1-2; the D is unclear. The CDR3, as DNA: TGTGCCAGCTCACCAGGTCAATTGGGTGGCTACACCTTC. Its protein product is CASSPGQLGGYTF.